This T cell receptor (beta chain) emerged from a study of siplizumab effects on memory and regulatory T cells. Study-level results: Alloreactive sequences tracing back to unstimulated CD4+ memory cells fell significantly with siplizumab.

The assay was immunoSEQ multiplex PCR, and TCRdb's table has in-frame clones only and misses some. The table includes approximately 100,000 clones, 90% to 95% detected once. The length of the CDR3 is 16 residues. From germline, CDR1 is SGHRS and CDR2 YFSETQ. The V gene end was trimmed by 2 bases and the J gene end by 4 bases; junction bases not matched to a gene: 7. Of note for this clone: Its specificity is not known.

This sequence originates from a human donor in good health. The J gene is TRBJ2-2, the V gene TRBV5-1; 8 positions match TRBD2. The sequencing input was Tregs sorted from blood. CDR3 nucleotides: TGCGCCAGCAGCTTATCCAGCGGGAGCGGCACCGGGGAGCTGTTTTTT. It yields the protein CASSLSSGSGTGELFF.